Reported below is one T cell receptor (beta chain). Clones were read by immunoSEQ multiplex PCR, and TCRdb kept only the in-frame ones, dropping some. The sample consists of under 85,000 clones, roughly 81% of them appearing once. This record comes from a study of blood T cell repertoires in COVID-19. Whole-study context: The United States, Italy and Spain were the sources of the acute and convalescent COVID-19 samples. In each case, the material was cDNA or gDNA derived from T cells, B-cell-depleted T cells, or PBMCs.

With 3 bases clipped from V and 4 bases from J, the junction kept 5 bases outside the gene matches. This CDR3 spans 15 amino acids. CDR1 and CDR2 (germline): DFQATT, SNEGSKA (reference sequence). The sequenced sample consisted of peripheral blood. This TCR was sampled from a man of 80 years or more with acute or convalescent COVID-19. The chain joins TRBV20-1 to TRBJ2-2; 10 bases align to TRBD2. Here the CDR3 DNA reads TGCAGTGCTAGTAGACTAGCGGGCCCCACCGGGGAGCTGTTTTTT. This codes for CSASRLAGPTGELFF.